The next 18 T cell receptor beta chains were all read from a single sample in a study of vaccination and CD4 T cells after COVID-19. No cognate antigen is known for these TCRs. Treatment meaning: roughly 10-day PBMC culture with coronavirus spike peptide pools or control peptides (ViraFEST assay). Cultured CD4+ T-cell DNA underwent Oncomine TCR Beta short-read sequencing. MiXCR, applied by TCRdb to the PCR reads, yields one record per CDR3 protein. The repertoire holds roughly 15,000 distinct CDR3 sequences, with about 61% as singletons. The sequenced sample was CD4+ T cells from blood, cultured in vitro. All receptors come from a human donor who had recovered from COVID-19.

The chain's CDR3 is CASRSTGTGELFF. The CDR3 DNA reads TGTGCCAGCAGGTCGACAGGGACCGGGGAGCTGTTTTTT. This chain uses TRBV6-2 or TRBV6-3 with TRBJ2-2, with TRBD1 matching 7 bases. V lost 6 bases to trimming and J lost 5 bases; unmatched junction nucleotides: 3. Germline CDR1 is MNHEY and CDR2 is SVGEGT. The CDR3 contains 13 residues.

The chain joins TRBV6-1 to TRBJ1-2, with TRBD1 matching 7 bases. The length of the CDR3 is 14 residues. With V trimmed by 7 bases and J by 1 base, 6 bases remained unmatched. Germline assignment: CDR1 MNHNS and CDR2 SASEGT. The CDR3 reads CASTRTGVNYGYTF. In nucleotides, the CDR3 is TGTGCCAGCACTAGGACAGGAGTTAACTATGGCTACACCTTC.

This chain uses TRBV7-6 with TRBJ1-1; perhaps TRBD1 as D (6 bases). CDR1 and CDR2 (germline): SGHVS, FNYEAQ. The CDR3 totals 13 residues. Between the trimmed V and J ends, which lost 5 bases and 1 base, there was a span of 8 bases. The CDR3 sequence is CASSGTPNTEAFF. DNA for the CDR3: TGTGCCAGCAGCGGGACACCGAACACTGAAGCTTTCTTT.

CDR3 in DNA: TGTGCCAGCAGTTACGGGGGCTCTTATAATTCACCCCTCCACTTT. As protein: CASSYGGSYNSPLHF. The chain couples TRBV28 to TRBJ1-6, with a possible D match to TRBD1 (6 bases). CDR1 and CDR2 from the germline V gene are MDHEN and SYDVKM. V dropped 4 bases and J dropped 4 bases, with 11 bases sitting between them. This CDR3 has 15 amino acids.

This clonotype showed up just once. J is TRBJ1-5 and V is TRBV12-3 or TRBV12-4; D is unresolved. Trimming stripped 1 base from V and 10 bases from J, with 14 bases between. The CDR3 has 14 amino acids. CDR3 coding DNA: TGTGCCAGCAGTTTAGGGATAGGGAGAGGTCCCCAGCATTTT. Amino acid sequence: CASSLGIGRGPQHF.

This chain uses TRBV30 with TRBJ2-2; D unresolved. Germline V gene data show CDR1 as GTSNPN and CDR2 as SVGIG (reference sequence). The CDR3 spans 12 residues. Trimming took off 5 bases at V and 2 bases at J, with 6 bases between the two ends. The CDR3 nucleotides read TGTGCCTGGCGCTTTAACACCGGGGAGCTGTTTTTT. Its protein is CAWRFNTGELFF.

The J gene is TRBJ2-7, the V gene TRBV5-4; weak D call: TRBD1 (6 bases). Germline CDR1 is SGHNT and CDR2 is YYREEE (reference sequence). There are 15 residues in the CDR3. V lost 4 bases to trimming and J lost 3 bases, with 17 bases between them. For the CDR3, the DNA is TGTGCCAGCAGCCCGAGGGGGAACAGGGACTACGAGCAGTACTTC. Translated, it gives CASSPRGNRDYEQYF.

The CDR3 DNA is TGCGCCAGCAGCTTAGGGTCGACGGACCGCAATCAGCCCCAGCATTTT. It translates to CASSLGSTDRNQPQHF. The gene calls are TRBV5-1 and TRBJ1-5, with no clear D. CDR1 SGHRS and CDR2 YFSETQ come from the germline V gene. The length of the CDR3 is 16 residues. Deletions cut 2 bases from V and 2 bases from J, with 14 bases between.

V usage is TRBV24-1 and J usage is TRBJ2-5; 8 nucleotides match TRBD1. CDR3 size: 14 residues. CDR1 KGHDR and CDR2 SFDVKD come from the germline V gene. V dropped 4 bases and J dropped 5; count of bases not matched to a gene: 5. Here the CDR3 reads CATSEAGGAETQYF. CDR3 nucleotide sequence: TGTGCCACCAGTGAAGCAGGGGGCGCGGAGACCCAGTACTTC.

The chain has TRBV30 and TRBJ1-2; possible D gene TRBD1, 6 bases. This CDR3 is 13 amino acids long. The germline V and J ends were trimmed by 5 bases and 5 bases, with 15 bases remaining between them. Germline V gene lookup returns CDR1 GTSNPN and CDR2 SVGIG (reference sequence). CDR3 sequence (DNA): TGTGCCTGGGGACAGCGCTGGGAGTATGGCTACACCTTC. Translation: CAWGQRWEYGYTF.

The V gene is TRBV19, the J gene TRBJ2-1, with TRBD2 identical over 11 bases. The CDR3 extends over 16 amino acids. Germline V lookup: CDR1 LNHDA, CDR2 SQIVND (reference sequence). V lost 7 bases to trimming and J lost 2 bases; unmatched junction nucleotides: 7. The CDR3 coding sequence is TGTGCCAGTAAATCTGGACTAGCGGGCCCCTACAATGAGCAGTTCTTC. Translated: CASKSGLAGPYNEQFF.

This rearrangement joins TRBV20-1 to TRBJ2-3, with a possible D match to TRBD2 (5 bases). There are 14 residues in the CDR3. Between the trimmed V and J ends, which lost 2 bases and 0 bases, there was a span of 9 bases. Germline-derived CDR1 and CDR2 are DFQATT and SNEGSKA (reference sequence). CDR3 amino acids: CSARSSGSTDTQYF. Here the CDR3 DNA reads TGCAGTGCTAGATCCAGCGGAAGCACAGATACGCAGTATTTT.

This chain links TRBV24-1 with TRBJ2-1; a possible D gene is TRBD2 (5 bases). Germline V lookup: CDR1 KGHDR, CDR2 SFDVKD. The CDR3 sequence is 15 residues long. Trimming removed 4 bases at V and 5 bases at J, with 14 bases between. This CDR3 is CATSEEGSGNNEQFF. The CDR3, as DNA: TGTGCCACCAGTGAAGAGGGTTCGGGTAACAATGAGCAGTTCTTC.

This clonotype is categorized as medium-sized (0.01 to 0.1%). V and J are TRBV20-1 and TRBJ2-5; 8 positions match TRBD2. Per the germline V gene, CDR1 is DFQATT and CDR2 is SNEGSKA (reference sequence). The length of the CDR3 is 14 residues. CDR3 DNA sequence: TGCAGCCCTTTAGCGGGGTCATTCCAAGAGACCCAGTACTTC. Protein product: CSPLAGSFQETQYF.

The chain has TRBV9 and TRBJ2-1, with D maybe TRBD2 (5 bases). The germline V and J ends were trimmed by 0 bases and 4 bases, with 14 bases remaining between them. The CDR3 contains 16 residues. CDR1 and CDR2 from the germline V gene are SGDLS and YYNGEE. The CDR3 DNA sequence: TGTGCCAGCAGCGTAGGTCCCCTAGCAAAGTACAATGAGCAGTTCTTC. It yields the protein CASSVGPLAKYNEQFF.

CDR3 sequence (DNA): TGTGCCACCAGTGATCCGTCCCAGGACAGTGAGACCCAGTACTTC. This encodes CATSDPSQDSETQYF. V and J are TRBV24-1 and TRBJ2-5; D might be TRBD1 (6 bases). Germline V CDR1 and CDR2: KGHDR, SFDVKD. The CDR3 runs 15 residues. V was trimmed by 3 bases and J by 5 bases, leaving 15 bases between them.

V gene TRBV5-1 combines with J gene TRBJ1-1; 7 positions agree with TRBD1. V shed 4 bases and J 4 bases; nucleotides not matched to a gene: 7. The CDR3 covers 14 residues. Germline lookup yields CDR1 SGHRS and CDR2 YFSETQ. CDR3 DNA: TGCGCCAGCAGCCAACAGGGGTCCCTCACTGAAGCTTTCTTT. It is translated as CASSQQGSLTEAFF.

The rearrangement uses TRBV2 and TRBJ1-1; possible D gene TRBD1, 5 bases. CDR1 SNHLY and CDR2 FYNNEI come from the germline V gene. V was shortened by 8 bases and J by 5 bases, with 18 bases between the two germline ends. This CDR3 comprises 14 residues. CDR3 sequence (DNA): TGTGCCAGCGAAATATTATCCGGGACGACTGAAGCTTTCTTT. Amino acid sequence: CASEILSGTTEAFF.